Shown below are 18 T cell receptor beta chains from a single sample sequenced in a study of T cell responses to AZD1222 COVID-19 vaccine. The method was immunoSEQ multiplex PCR; TCRdb's version includes in-frame clones alone and lacks a portion of them. The sample yields 89,000 or so clones, about 91% seen once. The material sequenced was peripheral blood, taken 28 days after the second AZD1222 dose. These receptors all stem from an adult who received the AZD1222 COVID-19 vaccine.

J is TRBJ2-5 and V is TRBV28; no firm D call. V was trimmed by 6 bases and J by 4 bases, leaving 12 bases between them. This CDR3 comprises 13 residues. CDR1 MDHEN and CDR2 SYDVKM come from the germline V gene. CDR3 amino acids: CASSGPWRETQYF. The DNA of the CDR3 is TGTGCCAGCAGCGGGCCCTGGCGAGAGACCCAGTACTTC.

The V and J genes are TRBV6-5 and TRBJ1-6; the match to TRBD1 covers 10 bases. Germline CDR1 and CDR2: MNHEY and SVGAGI. This CDR3 has 15 amino acids. The V and J ends lost 6 bases and 6 bases, in that order; junction bases with no gene match: 5. The CDR3 here is CASSMTGGRNSPLHF. The DNA of the CDR3 is TGTGCCAGCAGCATGACAGGGGGCCGTAATTCACCCCTCCACTTT.

The CDR3 here is CATSRVGRGETQYF. The CDR3 DNA follows: TGTGCCACCAGCAGAGTGGGCAGAGGGGAGACCCAGTACTTC. V and J are TRBV15 and TRBJ2-5, with TRBD2 as a possible D gene (5 bases). The CDR3 is 14 residues long. Looked up from germline, CDR1 is LNHNV and CDR2 is YYDKDF (reference sequence). V gave up 1 base and J gave up 5 bases, with 11 bases separating them.

The chain has TRBV5-6 and TRBJ2-2, with a tentative D call TRBD2 (6 bases). In germline, CDR1 is SGHDT, CDR2 YYEEEE. V lost 4 bases, J lost 6 bases, and 19 bases lay in between. The CDR3 totals 16 residues. CDR3: CASSPRTRRGPGELFF. The CDR3 nucleotides read TGTGCCAGCAGCCCAAGGACGCGGAGGGGTCCCGGGGAGCTGTTTTTT.

The chain couples TRBV6-5 to TRBJ1-3, with D possibly TRBD1 on 6 matching bases. The CDR3 covers 15 residues. Per the germline V gene, CDR1 is MNHEY and CDR2 is SVGAGI. V was cut by 7 bases and J by 4 bases, with 17 bases left in between. The CDR3: CASMYLGAQGNTIYF. The CDR3 nucleotides are TGTGCCAGCATGTACCTGGGGGCCCAAGGAAACACCATATATTTT.

The chain links TRBV5-1 to TRBJ1-5; D gene unclear. This CDR3 contains 14 residues. Trimming took off 3 bases at V and 4 bases at J, with 11 bases between the two ends. Germline V lookup: CDR1 SGHRS, CDR2 YFSETQ. CDR3 residues: CASSSGRENQPQHF. The DNA of the CDR3 is TGCGCCAGCAGCTCTGGACGGGAAAATCAGCCCCAGCATTTT.

V and J are TRBV28 and TRBJ1-2; a weak D match, TRBD1 (6 bases). Trimming removed 5 bases at V and 6 bases at J, with 19 bases between. The CDR3 totals 15 residues. The V gene's germline CDR1 is MDHEN and CDR2 SYDVKM. The CDR3 protein is CASSPTQGVRNGYTF. CDR3 DNA: TGTGCCAGCAGTCCCACACAGGGTGTTCGAAATGGCTACACCTTC.

The V call is TRBV9, the J call TRBJ2-3; no clear D gene. CDR3 length: 13 amino acids. V was shortened by 1 base and J by 1 base, with 4 bases between the two germline ends. Germline V gives CDR1 SGDLS, CDR2 YYNGEE. This CDR3 reads CASSVMGTDTQYF. The CDR3 nucleotides read TGTGCCAGCAGCGTAATGGGCACAGATACGCAGTATTTT.

The rearrangement uses TRBV19 and TRBJ2-1; no clear D. The CDR3 loop spans 14 amino acids. V lost 5 bases to trimming and J lost 7 bases, with 15 bases between them. CDR1 is LNHDA and CDR2 is SQIVND in the germline V gene (reference sequence). The CDR3: CASSVRLLRNEQFF. As DNA, the CDR3 is TGTGCCAGTAGTGTACGCCTCCTCCGGAATGAGCAGTTCTTC.

This chain connects TRBV6-2 or TRBV6-3 to TRBJ2-1; weak D call: TRBD2 (6 bases). Germline V gives CDR1 MNHEY, CDR2 SVGEGT. V lost 6 bases and J 1 base, leaving 19 bases between the germline ends. The CDR3 has 17 amino acids. This chain's CDR3 is CASSPFFVRGSYNEQFF. DNA for the CDR3: TGTGCCAGCAGCCCTTTTTTTGTGCGGGGTTCCTACAATGAGCAGTTCTTC.

V is TRBV29-1 and J is TRBJ1-1; 7 bases are shared with TRBD1. CDR1 SQVTM and CDR2 ANQGSEA come from the germline V gene. V dropped 5 bases and J dropped 0; count of bases not matched to a gene: 6. CDR3 length: 14 amino acids. Here the CDR3 DNA reads TGCAGCGTTCCCAGGACAGGTATGAACACTGAAGCTTTCTTT. Protein sequence: CSVPRTGMNTEAFF.

J is TRBJ1-4 and V is TRBV6-5; 8 nucleotides align to TRBD1. CDR3 size: 15 residues. Germline V CDR1 and CDR2: MNHEY, SVGAGI. Trimming cost V 6 bases and J 7 bases; bases outside gene matches: 10. CDR3 sequence: CASSTQDRVVEKLFF. The CDR3 DNA reads TGTGCCAGCAGCACCCAGGACAGGGTCGTTGAAAAACTGTTTTTT.

The chain carries TRBV7-9 and TRBJ2-2; TRBD1 matches at 8 bases. There are 19 residues in the CDR3. The junction had 19 bases not matched to a gene; V was cut back by 5 bases and J by 5 bases. The germline V gene encodes CDR1 SEHNR and CDR2 FQNEAQ (reference sequence). CDR3 nucleotides: TGTGCCAGCAGCCTTCTTTCTACAAGGACAGGGTTTGGAACCGGGGAGCTGTTTTTT. Translating gives CASSLLSTRTGFGTGELFF. Variable domain in full (rest from reference TRBV7-9 and TRBJ2-2): DTGVSQNPRHKITKRGQNVTFRCDPISEHNRLYWYRQTLGQGPEFLTYFQNEAQLEKSRLLSDRFSAERPKGSFSTLEIQRTEQGDSAMYLCASSLLSTRTGFGTGELFFGEGSRLTVL.

The chain carries TRBV11-2 and TRBJ2-1; a weak D match, TRBD2 (5 bases). The CDR3 is 13 residues long. Germline V gene lookup returns CDR1 SGHAT and CDR2 FQNNGV. With 2 bases removed from V and 6 bases from J, the gap between germline ends came to 8 bases. The CDR3 nucleotides read TGTGCCAGCAGCTTAAGTAGCGTCAATGAGCAGTTCTTC. It codes for CASSLSSVNEQFF. Drawing the rest from reference TRBV11-2 and TRBJ2-1, the complete variable domain is EAGVAQSPRYKIIEKRQSVAFWCNPISGHATLYWYQQILGQGPKLLIQFQNNGVVDDSQLPKDRFSAERLKGVDSTLKIQPAKLEDSAVYLCASSLSSVNEQFFGPGTRLTVL.

The chain carries TRBV27 and TRBJ1-5; no definite D call. The germline V gene has CDR1 MNHEY and CDR2 SMNVEV (reference sequence). With 4 bases removed from V and 2 bases from J, the gap between germline ends came to 9 bases. This CDR3 region has 14 residues. The CDR3 protein is CASSSPLRNQPQHF. CDR3 bases: TGTGCCAGCAGTTCCCCACTGCGCAATCAGCCCCAGCATTTT.

V gene TRBV5-5 combines with J gene TRBJ1-4; D not certain. Trimming took 0 bases from V and 1 from J, leaving 4 bases between them. Germline CDR1 is SGHKS and CDR2 is YYEKEE (reference sequence). The CDR3 consists of 14 residues. This chain's CDR3 is CASSLVLTNEKLFF. CDR3 DNA sequence: TGTGCCAGCAGCTTGGTCCTAACTAATGAAAAACTGTTTTTT.

This clone was seen only once. The CDR3 spells CASSLGSLRAFF. The CDR3 DNA reads as TGTGCCAGCAGCTTGGGGTCCCTCAGGGCGTTCTTC. The chain uses TRBV7-2 and TRBJ2-1; tentative D call: TRBD1 (5 bases). Trimming removed 3 bases at V and 15 bases at J, with 15 bases between. Germline CDR1 and CDR2: SGHTA and FQGNSA. This CDR3 is built from 12 residues.

This chain joins TRBV6-1 and TRBJ1-3; D not resolved. Trimming shortened V by 1 base and J by 0 bases, and 13 bases separated the two germline ends. Germline loops: CDR1 MNHNS, CDR2 SASEGT. CDR3 size: 17 residues. The CDR3 DNA reads as TGTGCCAGCAGTGAAGGGGGAACAGCTATCTCTGGAAACACCATATATTTT. Its translation is CASSEGGTAISGNTIYF.